A selection of T cell receptor beta chains follows, all from one sample in a study of shared clonotypes between healthy human individuals. Profiled with immunoSEQ multiplex PCR; TCRdb holds only in-frame clones, not every one. The sample yields 850,000 to 1,100,000 clones, 77% seen once. The sample comprised memory CD4+ T cells from PBMCs. The receptors originated from a man between 18 and 35 years old in good health. Some clones in this sample may be carry-over from other donors' samples. The CDR3 runs from the conserved cysteine through the conserved F or W. The D gene is left open where the match is weak.

CDR3aa | d_gene | v_gene | len
CASSDRAGNTEAFF | NA | TRBV2 | 14
CASSRTGATNEKLFF | NA | TRBV28 | 15
CASTRGRGGQSYEQYF | NA | TRBV21-1 | 16
CASSGLDTFTGELFF | NA | TRBV2 | 15
CASSYGLGGGELFF | NA | TRBV6-5 | 14
CASSLRGPSTDTQYF | NA | TRBV7-9 | 15
CAWTEGQGSSPLHF | TRBD1 | TRBV30 | 14
CASSLGGGETQYF | NA | TRBV5-1 | 13
CASSLGGWRSEANYGYTF | NA | TRBV11-2 | 18
CASSPRRRDTQYF | NA | TRBV7-2 | 13
CASSSRVNTEAFF | NA | TRBV5-4 | 13
CASTGPANEKLFF | NA | TRBV18 | 13
CASSFSTSGPGELFF | TRBD2 | TRBV5-1 | 15
CASSSIYEQYF | NA | TRBV28 | 11
CASSLGGPGETQYF | NA | TRBV7-2 | 14
CASSSQGALLYNEQFF | TRBD1 | TRBV28 | 16
CASSYRGSSRETQYF | NA | TRBV6-5 | 15
CASSLAGGGTWYF | NA | TRBV7-2 | 13
CASTPDRPSYNEQFF | NA | TRBV5-1 | 15
CASSIMNSNYGYTF | NA | TRBV28 | 14
CASSLLGGRGDYGYTF | NA | TRBV5-4 | 16
CASSRDTWTEAFF | NA | TRBV4-3 | 13
CASSHRGDPNEKLFF | NA | TRBV4-1 | 15
CASTHQGRSSYNEQFF | NA | TRBV7-2 | 16
CASTDSGASYEQYF | NA | TRBV5-1 | 14
CSVRRNFEGSDTQYF | NA | TRBV29-1 | 15
CASSSRRGIADTQYF | NA | TRBV7-2 | 15
CASTGYNEQFF | NA | TRBV10-2 | 11
CASSFGSDNQPQHF | NA | TRBV11-3 | 14